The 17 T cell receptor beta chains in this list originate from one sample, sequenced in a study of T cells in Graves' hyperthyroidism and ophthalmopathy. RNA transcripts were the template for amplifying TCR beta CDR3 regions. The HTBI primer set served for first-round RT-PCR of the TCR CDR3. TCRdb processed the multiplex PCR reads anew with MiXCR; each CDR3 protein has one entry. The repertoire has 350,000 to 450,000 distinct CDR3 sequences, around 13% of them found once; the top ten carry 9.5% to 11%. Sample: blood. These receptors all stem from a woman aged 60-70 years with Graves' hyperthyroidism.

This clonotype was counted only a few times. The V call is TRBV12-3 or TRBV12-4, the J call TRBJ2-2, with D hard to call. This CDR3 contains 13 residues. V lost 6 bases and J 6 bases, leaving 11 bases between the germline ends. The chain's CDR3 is CASSLIEAGELFF. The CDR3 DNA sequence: TGTGCCAGCAGCTTGATCGAGGCCGGGGAGCTGTTTTTT.

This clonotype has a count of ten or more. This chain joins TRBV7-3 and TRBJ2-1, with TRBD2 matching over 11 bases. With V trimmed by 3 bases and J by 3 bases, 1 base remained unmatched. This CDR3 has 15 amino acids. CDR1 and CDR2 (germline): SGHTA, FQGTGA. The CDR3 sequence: CASSLGLADYNEQFF. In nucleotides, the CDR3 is TGTGCCAGCAGCTTGGGACTAGCGGACTACAATGAGCAGTTCTTC.

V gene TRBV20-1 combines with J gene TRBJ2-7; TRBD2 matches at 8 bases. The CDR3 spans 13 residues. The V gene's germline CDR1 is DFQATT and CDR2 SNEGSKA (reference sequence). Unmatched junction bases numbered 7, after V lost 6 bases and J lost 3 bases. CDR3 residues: CSAPSGPNYEQYF. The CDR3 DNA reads TGCAGTGCGCCTAGCGGGCCGAACTACGAGCAGTACTTC.

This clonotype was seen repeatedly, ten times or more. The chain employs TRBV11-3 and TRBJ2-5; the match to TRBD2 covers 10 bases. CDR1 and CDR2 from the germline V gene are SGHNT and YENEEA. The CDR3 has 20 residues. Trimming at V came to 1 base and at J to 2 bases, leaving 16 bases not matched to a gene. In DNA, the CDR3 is TGTGCCAGCAGCTTAGCGTCTAGCGGGAGAACGTTAATTTATCAAGAGACCCAGTACTTC. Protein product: CASSLASSGRTLIYQETQYF.

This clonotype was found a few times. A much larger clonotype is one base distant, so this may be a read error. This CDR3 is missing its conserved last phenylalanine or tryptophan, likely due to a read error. As DNA, the CDR3 is TGTGCCAGCAGTGAAAACGGGTTAAATCAGCCCCAGCATTCT. It translates to CASSENGLNQPQHS. The chain recombines TRBV2 with TRBJ1-5; no reliable D call. Germline CDR1 and CDR2: SNHLY and FYNNEI. The CDR3 spans 14 residues. The V end lost 2 bases, the J end lost 4 bases, and 9 bases lay between the germline ends.

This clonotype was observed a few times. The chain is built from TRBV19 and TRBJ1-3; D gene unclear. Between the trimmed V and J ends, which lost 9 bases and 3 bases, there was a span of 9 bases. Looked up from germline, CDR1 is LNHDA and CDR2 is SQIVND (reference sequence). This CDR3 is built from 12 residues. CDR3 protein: CASHSDGNTIYF. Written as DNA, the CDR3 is TGTGCCAGCCATTCTGATGGAAACACCATATATTTT.

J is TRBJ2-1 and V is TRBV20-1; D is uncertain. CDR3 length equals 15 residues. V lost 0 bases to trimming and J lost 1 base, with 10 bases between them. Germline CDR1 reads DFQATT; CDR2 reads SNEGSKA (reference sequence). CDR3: CSARDSYISYNEQFF. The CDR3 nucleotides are TGCAGTGCTAGAGATAGCTACATATCCTACAATGAGCAGTTCTTC.

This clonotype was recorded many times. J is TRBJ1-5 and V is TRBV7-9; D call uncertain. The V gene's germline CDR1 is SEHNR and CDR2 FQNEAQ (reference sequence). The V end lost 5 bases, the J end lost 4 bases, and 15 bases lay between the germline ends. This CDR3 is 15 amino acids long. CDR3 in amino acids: CASSQTIWGNQPQHF. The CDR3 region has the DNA TGTGCCAGCAGCCAGACAATATGGGGTAATCAGCCCCAGCATTTT.

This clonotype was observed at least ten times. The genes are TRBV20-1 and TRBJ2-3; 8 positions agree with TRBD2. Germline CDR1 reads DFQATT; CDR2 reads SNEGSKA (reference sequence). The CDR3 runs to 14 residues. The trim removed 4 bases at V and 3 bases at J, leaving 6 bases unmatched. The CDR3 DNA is TGCAGTGCTAAACCAGCGGGAGTGACAGATACGCAGTATTTT. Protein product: CSAKPAGVTDTQYF.

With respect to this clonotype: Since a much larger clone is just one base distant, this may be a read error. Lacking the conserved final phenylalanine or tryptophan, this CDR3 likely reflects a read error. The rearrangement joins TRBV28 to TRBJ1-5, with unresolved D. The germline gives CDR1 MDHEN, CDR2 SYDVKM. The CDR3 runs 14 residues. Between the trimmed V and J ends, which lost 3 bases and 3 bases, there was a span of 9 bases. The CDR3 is CASSLPGDNQPQHL. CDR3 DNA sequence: TGTGCCAGCAGTTTGCCAGGAGACAATCAGCCCCAGCATCTT.

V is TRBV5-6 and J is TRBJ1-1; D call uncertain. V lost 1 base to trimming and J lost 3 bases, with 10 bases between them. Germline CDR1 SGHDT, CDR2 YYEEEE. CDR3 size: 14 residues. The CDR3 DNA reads TGTGCCAGCAGCTTGACGGCGTGGGACACTGAAGCTTTCTTT. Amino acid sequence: CASSLTAWDTEAFF.

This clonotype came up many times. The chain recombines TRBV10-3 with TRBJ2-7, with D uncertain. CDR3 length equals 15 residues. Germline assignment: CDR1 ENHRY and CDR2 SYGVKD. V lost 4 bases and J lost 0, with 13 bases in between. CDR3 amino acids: CAISVSGDNSYEQYF. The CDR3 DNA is TGTGCCATCAGTGTCAGTGGGGATAACTCCTACGAGCAGTACTTC.

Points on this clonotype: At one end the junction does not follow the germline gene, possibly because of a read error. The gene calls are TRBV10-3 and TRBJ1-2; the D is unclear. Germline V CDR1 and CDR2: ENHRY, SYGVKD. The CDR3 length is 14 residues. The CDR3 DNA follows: TGTGCCATCCGTGAGTCACATTATCCGTATGGCTACACCTTC. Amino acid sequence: CAIRESHYPYGYTF.

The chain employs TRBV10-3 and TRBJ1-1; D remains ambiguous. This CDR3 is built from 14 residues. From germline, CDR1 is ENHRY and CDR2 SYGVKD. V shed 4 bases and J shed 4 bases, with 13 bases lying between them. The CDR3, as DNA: TGTGCCATCAGTGTAGCCCATTCTCGCACTGAAGCTTTCTTT. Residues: CAISVAHSRTEAFF.

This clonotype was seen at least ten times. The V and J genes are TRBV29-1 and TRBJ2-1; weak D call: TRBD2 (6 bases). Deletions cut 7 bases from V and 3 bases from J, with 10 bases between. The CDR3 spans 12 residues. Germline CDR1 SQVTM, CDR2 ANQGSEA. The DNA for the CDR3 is TGCAGCGCCCGCGGGGACTACAATGAGCAGTTCTTC. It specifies CSARGDYNEQFF.

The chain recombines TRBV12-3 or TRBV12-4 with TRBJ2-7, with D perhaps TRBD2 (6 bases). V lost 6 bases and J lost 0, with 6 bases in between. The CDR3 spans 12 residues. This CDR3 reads CASRDYSYEQYF. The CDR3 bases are TGTGCCAGCAGGGACTACTCCTACGAGCAGTACTTC.

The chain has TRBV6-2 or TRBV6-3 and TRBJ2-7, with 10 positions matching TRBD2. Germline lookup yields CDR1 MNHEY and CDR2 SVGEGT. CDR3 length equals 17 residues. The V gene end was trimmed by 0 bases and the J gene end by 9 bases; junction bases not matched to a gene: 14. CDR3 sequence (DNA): TGTGCCAGCAGTTACTCGGCTAGCGGGAGAGGCCAGGATGGGCAGTACTTC. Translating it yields CASSYSASGRGQDGQYF.